This passage covers 28 T cell receptor beta chains from one sample sequenced in a study of shared clonotypes between healthy human individuals. Naive CD8 cells were CD45RO-negative, positively selected for CCR7, excluding terminally differentiated effector memory CD45RA+ cells. Libraries were prepared by immunoSEQ multiplex PCR; TCRdb keeps only in-frame clonotypes and omits some of them. In the table there are about 2.2 million clones, approximately 94% of which are singletons. Sequencing used naive CD8+ T cells from PBMCs. Source of these receptors: a man aged 18 to 30 in good health. Some clones in this sample may be carry-over from other donors' samples.

In this sample, this clone turned up once. This rearrangement joins TRBV28 to TRBJ1-5; 8 bases match TRBD1. Looked up from germline, CDR1 is MDHEN and CDR2 is SYDVKM. The CDR3 totals 20 residues. The V gene end was trimmed by 1 base and the J gene end by 4 bases; junction bases not matched to a gene: 18. The DNA for the CDR3 is TGTGCCAGCAGTTTATTCTTCTTGGACAGGGCTTTTGATGGGAATCAGCCCCAGCATTTT. Translated, it gives CASSLFFLDRAFDGNQPQHF.

This clone was seen once. The chain employs TRBV14 and TRBJ2-1; possibly TRBD2 for D (5 bases). V shed 4 bases and J shed 10 bases, with 17 bases lying between them. CDR1 and CDR2 from the germline V gene are SGHDN and FVKESK. The CDR3 covers 14 residues. The CDR3 sequence: CASSPWGEGWEQFF. CDR3 coding DNA: TGTGCCAGCAGCCCATGGGGAGAGGGCTGGGAGCAGTTCTTC.

The V gene is TRBV11-2, the J gene TRBJ2-7; TRBD2 agrees at 12 bases. Unmatched junction bases numbered 8, after V lost 1 base and J lost 4 bases. This CDR3 is built from 17 residues. CDR1 is SGHAT and CDR2 is FQNNGV in the germline V gene. The CDR3 nucleotides are TGTGCCAGCAGCTTAGGACTAGCGGGAGCGCGGAGGTACGAGCAGTACTTC. It codes for CASSLGLAGARRYEQYF.

With regard to this clone: The same CDR3 is also encoded by other DNA sequences in this sample. The V and J genes are TRBV29-1 and TRBJ2-7; possible D gene TRBD2, 5 bases. Germline values: CDR1 SQVTM, CDR2 ANQGSEA. V was shortened by 6 bases and J by 2 bases, with 11 bases between the two germline ends. CDR3 length equals 12 residues. This CDR3 reads CSVREGPYEQYF. The CDR3 nucleotides read TGCAGCGTCCGAGAGGGTCCCTACGAGCAGTACTTC.

V gene TRBV7-3 combines with J gene TRBJ2-1, with D perhaps matching TRBD2 (5 bases). This CDR3 comprises 16 residues. V was cut by 1 base and J by 6 bases, with 16 bases left in between. Germline CDR1 is SGHTA and CDR2 is FQGTGA. CDR3 sequence reads: CASSLIGSVDFNEQFF. CDR3 DNA sequence: TGTGCCAGCAGCTTAATAGGTAGCGTCGACTTCAATGAGCAGTTCTTC.

The chain has TRBV6-6 and TRBJ2-5; D possibly corresponds to TRBD1 (6 bases). The germline gives CDR1 MNHNY, CDR2 SVGAGI (reference sequence). V shed 0 bases and J shed 9 bases, with 14 bases lying between them. This CDR3 contains 14 residues. CDR3 bases: TGTGCCAGCAGTTACTCCAGGGGCTCGGAAGCCCAGTACTTC. It specifies CASSYSRGSEAQYF.

The J gene is TRBJ2-5, the V gene TRBV19, with 12 bases aligning to TRBD1. CDR3 size: 15 residues. V dropped 6 bases and J dropped 4; count of bases not matched to a gene: 6. Germline CDR1 is LNHDA and CDR2 is SQIVND (reference sequence). CDR3 sequence (DNA): TGTGCCAGTAGCGACCGGGACAGGGGGCTAGAGACCCAGTACTTC. It encodes CASSDRDRGLETQYF. Looking up the rest from reference TRBV19 and TRBJ2-5 gives the full variable domain: DGGITQSPKYLFRKEGQNVTLSCEQNLNHDAMYWYRQDPGQGLRLIYYSQIVNDFQKGDIAEGYSVSREKKESFPLTVTSAQKNPTAFYLCASSDRDRGLETQYFGPGTRLLVL.

The V call is TRBV27, the J call TRBJ1-2; unclear D gene. CDR1 and CDR2 (germline): MNHEY, SMNVEV (reference sequence). The CDR3 sequence is 14 residues long. V was trimmed by 5 bases and J by 3 bases, leaving 13 bases between them. The DNA of the CDR3 is TGTGCCAGCAGTGCGGGATCAGCTTACTATGGCTACACCTTC. As protein: CASSAGSAYYGYTF.

The chain combines TRBV6-5 with TRBJ2-1; no definite D call. CDR3 length equals 13 residues. Germline lookup yields CDR1 MNHEY and CDR2 SVGAGI. V lost 0 bases to trimming and J lost 7 bases, with 7 bases between them. This CDR3 is CASSYSRFNEQFF. In DNA form, the CDR3 reads TGTGCCAGCAGTTACTCTCGGTTTAATGAGCAGTTCTTC.

The rearrangement links TRBV7-2 to TRBJ1-5, with D perhaps matching TRBD1 (5 bases). The germline V gene has CDR1 SGHTA and CDR2 FQGNSA. This CDR3 is 15 amino acids long. Between the trimmed V and J ends, which lost 5 bases and 2 bases, there was a span of 13 bases. DNA for the CDR3: TGTGCCAGCAGCGCCCCTCAGGGAGGCAATCAGCCCCAGCATTTT. It specifies CASSAPQGGNQPQHF.

V gene TRBV28 combines with J gene TRBJ1-2; no firm D call. Germline assignment: CDR1 MDHEN and CDR2 SYDVKM. V was trimmed by 8 bases and J by 4 bases, leaving 8 bases between them. The CDR3 contains 11 residues. Here the CDR3 DNA reads TGTGCCAGCTCCTACGGCTATGGCTACACCTTC. Translated, it gives CASSYGYGYTF.

This clone appeared a few times. The CDR3 DNA sequence: TGTGCCAGCAGCTTCGACAGGGGAGGCTACGAGCAGTACTTC. It specifies CASSFDRGGYEQYF. This chain uses TRBV7-2 with TRBJ2-7; TRBD1 matches 8 bases. V shed 3 bases, J shed 3 bases, and the junction held 4 bases outside the gene matches. Germline CDR1 reads SGHTA; CDR2 reads FQGNSA. The CDR3 is 14 residues long.

This clone was counted a few times. The sample has other DNA sequences that encode this CDR3 too. This chain uses TRBV7-2 with TRBJ2-1; D not certain. Trimming removed 5 bases from V and 5 bases from J, with 7 bases in between. Germline CDR1 reads SGHTA; CDR2 reads FQGNSA. This CDR3 comprises 12 residues. The CDR3 sequence is CASSPRDNEQFF. The CDR3 nucleotides read TGTGCCAGCAGCCCTAGGGACAATGAGCAGTTCTTC.

The chain joins TRBV9 to TRBJ1-3, with D hard to call. The V end was cut by 3 bases, the J end by 8 bases, with 15 bases between. The V gene's germline CDR1 is SGDLS and CDR2 YYNGEE. The CDR3 loop spans 14 amino acids. CDR3 protein: CASSGRSRGDTIYF. CDR3 DNA sequence: TGTGCCAGCAGCGGTCGATCCCGAGGAGACACCATATATTTT.

The chain employs TRBV7-2 and TRBJ2-5; D call uncertain. The V end lost 5 bases, the J end lost 3 bases, and 7 bases lay between the germline ends. The CDR3 runs to 12 residues. Germline V gene lookup returns CDR1 SGHTA and CDR2 FQGNSA. The CDR3 nucleotides are TGTGCCAGCAGCCGCGCAAAAGAGACCCAGTACTTC. Protein: CASSRAKETQYF.

J is TRBJ1-1 and V is TRBV14; D remains ambiguous. Germline CDR1 is SGHDN and CDR2 is FVKESK. The V gene lost 3 bases and the J gene lost 4 bases, with 9 bases spanning the gap. CDR3 length: 13 residues. CDR3 sequence reads: CASSQYASTEAFF. For the CDR3, the DNA is TGTGCCAGCAGCCAGTATGCGAGCACTGAAGCTTTCTTT.

The CDR3 is CARGLAGAYEQYF. The CDR3 bases are TGTGCCAGGGGACTAGCGGGAGCCTACGAGCAGTACTTC. V and J are TRBV28 and TRBJ2-7; 14 bases are a match to TRBD2. Looked up from germline, CDR1 is MDHEN and CDR2 is SYDVKM. V gave up 9 bases and J gave up 2 bases; unmatched junction bases: 0. The CDR3 contains 13 residues.

This chain links TRBV14 with TRBJ2-2; TRBD2 is a possible D gene (5 bases). The CDR3 is 12 residues long. Germline V lookup: CDR1 SGHDN, CDR2 FVKESK. The V and J ends lost 1 base and 11 bases respectively, with 8 bases between them. The chain's CDR3 is CASSQAGGELFF. Here the CDR3 DNA reads TGTGCCAGCAGCCAAGCTGGAGGCGAGCTGTTTTTT.

V usage is TRBV7-9 and J usage is TRBJ2-1; 7 positions match TRBD2. V shed 7 bases, J shed 4 bases, and the junction held 13 bases outside the gene matches. This CDR3 is 16 amino acids long. Germline V gene sequence: CDR1 SEHNR, CDR2 FQNEAQ (reference sequence). In DNA form, the CDR3 reads TGTGCCAGCAACCTCCCCCCCCTAGCGGATTACAATGAGCAGTTCTTC. It is translated as CASNLPPLADYNEQFF.

For the CDR3, the DNA is TGTGCCAGCAGCGTTGGGGACAGGAGTCCCACTGAAGCTTTCTTT. It yields the protein CASSVGDRSPTEAFF. This chain joins TRBV9 and TRBJ1-1; 8 bases map to TRBD1. Germline values: CDR1 SGDLS, CDR2 YYNGEE. This CDR3 is 15 amino acids long. J lost 4 bases, V lost 2 bases, and 7 bases had no gene match.

This clone has a single count. The chain recombines TRBV9 with TRBJ2-1, with 14 bases fitting TRBD2. In germline, CDR1 is SGDLS, CDR2 YYNGEE. The J segment lost 9 bases and the V segment lost 4 bases, leaving 9 bases of the junction unmatched. The CDR3 is 16 residues long. CDR3 protein: CASSSTGTSGSVEQFF. CDR3 bases: TGTGCCAGCAGCTCTACCGGGACTAGCGGGAGTGTTGAGCAGTTCTTC.

The V gene is TRBV2, the J gene TRBJ1-2; 7 nucleotides agree with TRBD1. Germline loops: CDR1 SNHLY, CDR2 FYNNEI. The CDR3 spans 14 residues. Unmatched junction bases numbered 7, after V lost 3 bases and J lost 6 bases. DNA for the CDR3: TGTGCCAGCAGTGACCGGGGACAGATGGATGGCTACACCTTC. It is translated as CASSDRGQMDGYTF.

CDR3 loop: CSVATPTNEKLFF. The CDR3 nucleotides read TGCAGCGTTGCCACACCAACTAATGAAAAACTGTTTTTT. V and J are TRBV29-1 and TRBJ1-4, with D unclear. Between the trimmed V and J ends, which lost 4 bases and 0 bases, there was a span of 6 bases. CDR3 length equals 13 residues. Per the germline V gene, CDR1 is SQVTM and CDR2 is ANQGSEA.

The chain is built from TRBV28 and TRBJ2-7; unclear D gene. CDR3 length: 14 amino acids. Trimming left V 2 bases short and J 0 bases short, with 8 bases between. The germline gives CDR1 MDHEN, CDR2 SYDVKM. CDR3 sequence: CASSLHIGSYEQYF. In DNA form, the CDR3 reads TGTGCCAGCAGTTTACACATCGGCTCCTACGAGCAGTACTTC.

The V gene is TRBV2, the J gene TRBJ2-7; D remains ambiguous. Germline CDR1 reads SNHLY; CDR2 reads FYNNEI. This CDR3 is built from 12 residues. The ends were cut back, 1 base at V and 6 bases at J, with 7 bases in the middle. CDR3 in amino acids: CASSEEVVEQYF. CDR3 in DNA: TGTGCCAGCAGTGAAGAGGTGGTCGAGCAGTACTTC.

To note about this clone: Other DNA sequences in this sample translate to the same CDR3. This chain uses TRBV5-1 with TRBJ2-7, with 8 bases lining up with TRBD1. V lost 2 bases and J lost 0; bases outside the gene matches: 1. Germline-derived CDR1 and CDR2 are SGHRS and YFSETQ. The CDR3 is 14 residues long. The CDR3 protein is CASSFTGGSYEQYF. CDR3 nucleotide sequence: TGCGCCAGCAGCTTTACAGGGGGCTCCTACGAGCAGTACTTC.

The chain is built from TRBV19 and TRBJ2-6, with 7 bases matching TRBD1. CDR3 length: 16 amino acids. The J segment lost 0 bases and the V segment lost 6 bases, leaving 5 bases of the junction unmatched. In germline, CDR1 is LNHDA, CDR2 SQIVND (reference sequence). In nucleotides, the CDR3 is TGTGCCAGTAGGGTGACAGGGCGCTCTGGGGCCAACGTCCTGACTTTC. This encodes CASRVTGRSGANVLTF.

V usage is TRBV28 and J usage is TRBJ2-1; 8 bases agree with TRBD1. Germline loops: CDR1 MDHEN, CDR2 SYDVKM. This CDR3 region has 19 residues. With 5 bases clipped from V and 5 bases from J, the junction kept 20 bases outside the gene matches. CDR3 bases: TGTGCCAGCAGTCCCCGCGGCAGGGGGCCTTACCGCATTAACAATGAGCAGTTCTTC. Amino acids: CASSPRGRGPYRINNEQFF.